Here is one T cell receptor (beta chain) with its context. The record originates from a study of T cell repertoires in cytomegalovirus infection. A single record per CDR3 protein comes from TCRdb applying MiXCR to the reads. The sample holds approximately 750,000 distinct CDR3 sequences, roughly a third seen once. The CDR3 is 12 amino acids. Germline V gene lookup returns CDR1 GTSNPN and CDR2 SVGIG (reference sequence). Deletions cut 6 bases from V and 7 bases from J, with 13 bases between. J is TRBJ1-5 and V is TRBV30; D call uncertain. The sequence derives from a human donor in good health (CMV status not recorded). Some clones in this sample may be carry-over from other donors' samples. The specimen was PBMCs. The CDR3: CACAGPAQPQHF. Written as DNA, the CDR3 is TGTGCCTGTGCCGGACCCGCCCAGCCCCAGCATTTT.